This T cell receptor (beta chain) was identified during a study of graft-versus-host responses after intestinal transplantation. Study-wide findings and caveats: GvH clonotypes were identified within recipient marrow, with a subset emerging first in ileum or blood.

Sequenced by immunoSEQ multiplex PCR; TCRdb stores in-frame clones only, minus some. The data show over 60,000 clones, over 85% seen once. V lost 5 bases to trimming and J lost 8 bases; unmatched junction nucleotides: 3. The germline V gene encodes CDR1 LGHNA and CDR2 YNFKEQ. This CDR3 comprises 14 residues. This clone was seen only once. Its antigen remains unidentified. The source material was bone marrow, sampled 734 days after intestinal transplantation. The sequence was obtained from a human patient who received an intestinal transplant, so some T cells may come from the graft donor. The chain carries TRBV4-2 and TRBJ1-4; TRBD1 matches 12 bases. This chain's CDR3 is CASSAGTGGEKLFF. The DNA of the CDR3 is TGTGCCAGCAGCGCCGGGACAGGGGGCGAAAAACTGTTTTTT.